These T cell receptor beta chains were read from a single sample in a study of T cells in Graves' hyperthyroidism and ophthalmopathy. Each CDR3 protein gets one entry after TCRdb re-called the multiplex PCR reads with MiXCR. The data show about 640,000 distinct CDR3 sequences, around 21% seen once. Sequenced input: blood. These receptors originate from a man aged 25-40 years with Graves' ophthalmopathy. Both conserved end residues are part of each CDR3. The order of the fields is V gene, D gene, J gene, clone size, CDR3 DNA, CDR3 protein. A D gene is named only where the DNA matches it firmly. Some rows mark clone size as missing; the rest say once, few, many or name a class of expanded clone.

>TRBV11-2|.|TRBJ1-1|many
TGTGCCAGCAGCTTAGAGTTTGGCACCATGAACACTGAAGCTTTCTTT
CASSLEFGTMNTEAFF
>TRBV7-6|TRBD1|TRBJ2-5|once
TGTGCCAGCAGCTACCGGGACAGGGCACAAGAGACCCAGTACTTC
CASSYRDRAQETQYF
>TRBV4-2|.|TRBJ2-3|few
TGTGCCAGCAGCCAAGATCTTCGATCAGATACGCAGTATTTT
CASSQDLRSDTQYF
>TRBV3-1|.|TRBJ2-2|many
TGTGCCAGCACTGGTCTCCGGAACACCGGGGAGCTGTTTTTT
CASTGLRNTGELFF
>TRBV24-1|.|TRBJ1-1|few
TGTGCCACCAGTGATTTTTTGAACACTGAAGCTTTCTTT
CATSDFLNTEAFF
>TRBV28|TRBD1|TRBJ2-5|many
TGTGCCAGCAGTTTCCGGGGACAGGTCAGAGAGCTACTGTACTTC
CASSFRGQVRELLYF
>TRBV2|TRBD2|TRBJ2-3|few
TGTGCCAGCAGTGAATTTCAGCGGGGTAGCACAGATACGCAGTATTTT
CASSEFQRGSTDTQYF
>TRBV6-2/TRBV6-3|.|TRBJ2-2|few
TGTGCCAGCAGTTACGTACGTTCCGGGGAGCTGTTTTTT
CASSYVRSGELFF
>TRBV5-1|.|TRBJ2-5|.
TGCGCCAGCAGCTTGTCCCCCATTGGAGAGACCCAGTACTTC
CASSLSPIGETQYF
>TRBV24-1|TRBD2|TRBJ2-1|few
TGTGCCACCAGTGATTATGGACTAGCGGGAGCCAATGAGCAGTTCTTC
CATSDYGLAGANEQFF
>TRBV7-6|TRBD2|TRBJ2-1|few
TGTGCCAGCAGTTTTGGTATAGCGGGGGACTCCTACAATGAGCAGTTCTTC
CASSFGIAGDSYNEQFF
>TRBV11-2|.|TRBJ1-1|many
TGTGCCAGCGGGGCCCTGGTGGCTGAAGCTTTCTTT
CASGALVAEAFF
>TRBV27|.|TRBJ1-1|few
TGTGCCAGCAGTTCCGAAGGGGTGGTAAGCACTGAAGCTTTCTTT
CASSSEGVVSTEAFF
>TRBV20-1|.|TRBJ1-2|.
TGCAGTGCTAGCACAGGGCACTATGGCTACACCTTC
CSASTGHYGYTF
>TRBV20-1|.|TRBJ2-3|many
TGCAGTGCTAGCCGGAACACAGATACGCAGTATTTT
CSASRNTDTQYF
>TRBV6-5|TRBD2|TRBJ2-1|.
TGTGCCAGCAGTTACACGACGGGAGCGGGAGAGGGCTATGAGCAGTTCTTC
CASSYTTGAGEGYEQFF